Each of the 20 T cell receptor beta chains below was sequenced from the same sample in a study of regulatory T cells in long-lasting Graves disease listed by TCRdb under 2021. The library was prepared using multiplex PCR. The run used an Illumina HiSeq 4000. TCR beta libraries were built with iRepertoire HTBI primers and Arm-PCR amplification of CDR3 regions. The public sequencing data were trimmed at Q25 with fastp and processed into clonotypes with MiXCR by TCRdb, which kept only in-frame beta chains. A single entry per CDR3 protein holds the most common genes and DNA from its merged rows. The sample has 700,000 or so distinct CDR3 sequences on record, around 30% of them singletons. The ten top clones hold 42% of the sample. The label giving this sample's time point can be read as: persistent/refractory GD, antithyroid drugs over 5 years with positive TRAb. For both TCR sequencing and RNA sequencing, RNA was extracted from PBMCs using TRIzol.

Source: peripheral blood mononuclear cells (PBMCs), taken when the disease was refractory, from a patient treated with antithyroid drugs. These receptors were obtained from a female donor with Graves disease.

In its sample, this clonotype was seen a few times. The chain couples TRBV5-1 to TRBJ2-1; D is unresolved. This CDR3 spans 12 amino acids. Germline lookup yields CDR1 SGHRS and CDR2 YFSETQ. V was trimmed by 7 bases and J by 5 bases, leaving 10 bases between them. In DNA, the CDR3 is TGCGCCAGCGACGACTTAAACAATGAGCAGTTCTTC. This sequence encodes CASDDLNNEQFF.

DNA for the CDR3: TGTGCCAGTAGTGAAGGGACAACGAACACTGAAGCTTTCTTT. The encoded protein is CASSEGTTNTEAFF. The genes are TRBV19 and TRBJ1-1; possibly TRBD1 for D (6 bases). V shed 5 bases and J shed 1 base, with 11 bases lying between them. In germline, CDR1 is LNHDA, CDR2 SQIVND (reference sequence). This CDR3 region has 14 residues.

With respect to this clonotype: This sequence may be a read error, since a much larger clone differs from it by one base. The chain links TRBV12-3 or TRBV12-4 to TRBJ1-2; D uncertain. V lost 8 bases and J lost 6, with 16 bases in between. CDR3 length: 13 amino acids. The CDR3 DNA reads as TGTGCCAGCTGCCTCCCGGACGGAAATGGCTACACCTTC. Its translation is CASCLPDGNGYTF.

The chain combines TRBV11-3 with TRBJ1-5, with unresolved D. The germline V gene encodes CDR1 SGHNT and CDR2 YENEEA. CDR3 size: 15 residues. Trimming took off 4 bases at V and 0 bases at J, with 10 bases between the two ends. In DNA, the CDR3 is TGTGCCAGCAGCTGCGACATGTATAGCAATCAGCCCCAGCATTTT. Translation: CASSCDMYSNQPQHF.

The CDR3, as DNA: TGTGCCAGCAGCTTACTACCAACGGGCACCGGGGAGCTGTTTTTT. It is translated as CASSLLPTGTGELFF. The chain carries TRBV7-3 and TRBJ2-2, with unresolved D. The ends were cut back, 2 bases at V and 4 bases at J, with 11 bases in the middle. Germline V gene data show CDR1 as SGHTA and CDR2 as FQGTGA. The CDR3 consists of 15 residues.

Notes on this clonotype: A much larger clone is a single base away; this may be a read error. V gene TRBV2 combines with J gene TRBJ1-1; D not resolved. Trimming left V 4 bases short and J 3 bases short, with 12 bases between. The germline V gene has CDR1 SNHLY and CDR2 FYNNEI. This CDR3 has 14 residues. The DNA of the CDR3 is TGTGCCAGCAGTGGGGGAGACATGGACACTGAAGCTTTCTTT. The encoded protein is CASSGGDMDTEAFF.

CDR3: CASSRRGSIADTQYF. CDR3 sequence (DNA): TGTGCCAGCAGCCGTAGGGGCTCAATCGCAGATACGCAGTATTTT. The chain has TRBV3-1 and TRBJ2-3; tentatively, D is TRBD1 (5 bases). Germline lookup yields CDR1 LGHDT and CDR2 YNNKEL (reference sequence). The length of the CDR3 is 15 residues. V was shortened by 4 bases and J by 4 bases, with 15 bases between the two germline ends.

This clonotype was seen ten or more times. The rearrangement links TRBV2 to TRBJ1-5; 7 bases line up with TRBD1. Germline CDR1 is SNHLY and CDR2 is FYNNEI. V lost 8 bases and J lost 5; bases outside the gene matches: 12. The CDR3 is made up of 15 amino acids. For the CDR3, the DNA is TGTGCCAGCCAGGCGGCAGGGGGTCTACATCAGCCCCAGCATTTT. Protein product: CASQAAGGLHQPQHF.

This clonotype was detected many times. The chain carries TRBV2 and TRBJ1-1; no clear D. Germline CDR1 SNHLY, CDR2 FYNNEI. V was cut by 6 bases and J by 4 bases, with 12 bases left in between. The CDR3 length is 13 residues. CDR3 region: CASRISRSTEAFF. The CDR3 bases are TGTGCCAGCAGGATATCCAGATCCACTGAAGCTTTCTTT.

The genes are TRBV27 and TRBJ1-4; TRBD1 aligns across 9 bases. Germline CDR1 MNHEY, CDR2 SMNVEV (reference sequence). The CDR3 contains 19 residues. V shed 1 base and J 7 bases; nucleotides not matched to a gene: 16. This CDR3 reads CASSLYPDLKQGASEKLFF. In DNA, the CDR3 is TGTGCCAGCAGTTTATATCCCGACCTAAAACAGGGGGCTTCTGAAAAACTGTTTTTT.

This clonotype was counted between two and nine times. CDR3 coding DNA: TGTGCCAGCAGCTGGGACAGGGGGCGATACGAGCAGTACTTC. It yields the protein CASSWDRGRYEQYF. The chain combines TRBV5-5 with TRBJ2-7, with 12 bases lining up with TRBD1. Per germline, CDR1 SGHKS and CDR2 YYEKEE (reference sequence). Losses at the gene ends were 3 bases for V and 4 bases for J; bases not matched to a gene: 2. The CDR3 has 14 residues.

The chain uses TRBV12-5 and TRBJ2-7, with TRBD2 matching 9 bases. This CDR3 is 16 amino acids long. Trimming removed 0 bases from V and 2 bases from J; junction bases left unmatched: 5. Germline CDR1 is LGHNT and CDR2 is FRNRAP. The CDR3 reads CASGLVMGTSPYEQYF. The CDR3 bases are TGTGCTAGTGGTTTGGTAATGGGGACTAGCCCCTACGAGCAGTACTTC.

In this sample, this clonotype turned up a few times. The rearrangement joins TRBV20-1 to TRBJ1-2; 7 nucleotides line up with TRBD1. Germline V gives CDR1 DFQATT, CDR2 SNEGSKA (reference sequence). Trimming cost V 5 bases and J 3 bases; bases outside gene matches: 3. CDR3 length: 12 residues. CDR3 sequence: CSARDRYYGYTF. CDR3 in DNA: TGCAGTGCTCGGGACAGATACTATGGCTACACCTTC.

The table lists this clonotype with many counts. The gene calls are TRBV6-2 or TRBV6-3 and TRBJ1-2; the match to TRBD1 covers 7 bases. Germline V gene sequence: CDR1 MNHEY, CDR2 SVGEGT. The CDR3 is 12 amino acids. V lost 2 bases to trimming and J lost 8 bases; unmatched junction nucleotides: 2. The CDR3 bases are TGTGCCAGCAGTTACGGGACAGTGGGCTACACCTTC. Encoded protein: CASSYGTVGYTF.

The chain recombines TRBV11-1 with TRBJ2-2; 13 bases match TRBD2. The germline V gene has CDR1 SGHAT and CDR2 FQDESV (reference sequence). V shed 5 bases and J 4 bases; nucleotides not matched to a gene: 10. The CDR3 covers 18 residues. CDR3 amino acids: CASSLSGTSGDRTGELFF. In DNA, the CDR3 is TGTGCCAGCAGCCTCTCCGGGACTAGCGGGGATCGCACCGGGGAGCTGTTTTTT. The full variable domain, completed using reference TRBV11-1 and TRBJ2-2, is EAEVAQSPRYKITEKSQAVAFWCDPISGHATLYWYRQILGQGPELLVQFQDESVVDDSQLPKDRFSAERLKGVDSTLKIQPAELGDSAMYLCASSLSGTSGDRTGELFFGEGSRLTVL.

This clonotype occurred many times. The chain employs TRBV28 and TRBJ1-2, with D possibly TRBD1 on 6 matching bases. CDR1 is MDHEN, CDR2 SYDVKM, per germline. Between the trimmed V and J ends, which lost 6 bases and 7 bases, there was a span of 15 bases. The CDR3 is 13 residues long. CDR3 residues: CASRLQGWSGYTF. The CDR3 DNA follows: TGTGCCAGCAGACTACAGGGTTGGAGTGGCTACACCTTC.

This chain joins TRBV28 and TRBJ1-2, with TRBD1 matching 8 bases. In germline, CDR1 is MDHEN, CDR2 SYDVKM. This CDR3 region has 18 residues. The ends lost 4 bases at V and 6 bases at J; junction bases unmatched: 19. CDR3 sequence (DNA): TGTGCCAGCAGTTATTGGCAGGGGGCAACCTCCCTCCTCCATGGCTACACCTTC. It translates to CASSYWQGATSLLHGYTF.

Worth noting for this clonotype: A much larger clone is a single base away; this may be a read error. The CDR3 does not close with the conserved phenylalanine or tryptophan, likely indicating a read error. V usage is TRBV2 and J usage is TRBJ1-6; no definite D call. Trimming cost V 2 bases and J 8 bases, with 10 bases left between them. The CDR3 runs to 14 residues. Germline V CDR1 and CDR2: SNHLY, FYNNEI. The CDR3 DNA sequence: TGTGCCAGCAGTGAACTCCGGGGAGATTCACCCCTCCACATT. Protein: CASSELRGDSPLHI.

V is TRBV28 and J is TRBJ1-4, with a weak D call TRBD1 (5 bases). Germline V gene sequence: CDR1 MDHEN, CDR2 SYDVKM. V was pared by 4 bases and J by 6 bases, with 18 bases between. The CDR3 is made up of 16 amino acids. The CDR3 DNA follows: TGTGCCAGCAGTTCCGGGATCAGGGTGCACGATGAAAAACTGTTTTTT. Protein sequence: CASSSGIRVHDEKLFF.

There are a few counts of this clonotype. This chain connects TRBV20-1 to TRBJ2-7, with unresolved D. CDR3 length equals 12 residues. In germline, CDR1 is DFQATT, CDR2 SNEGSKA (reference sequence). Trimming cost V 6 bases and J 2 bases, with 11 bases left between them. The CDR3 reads CSAVDQTYEQYF. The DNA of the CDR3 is TGCAGTGCCGTGGACCAGACCTACGAGCAGTACTTC.